This T cell receptor beta chain derives from a study of blood T cells in healthy people across ages. Per germline, CDR1 ENHRY and CDR2 SYGVKD. This CDR3 contains 13 residues. Trimming left V 6 bases short and J 6 bases short, with 14 bases between. With a J-beta primer mix and a sample-barcoded 5' primer, a second PCR ran roughly 6 to 11 cycles. One entry per CDR3 protein, called by TCRdb with MiXCR from the 5' RACE reads. The data contain around 1,600,000 distinct CDR3 sequences, under 55% of them singletons. This clonotype has more than one count but fewer than ten. The genes are TRBV10-3 and TRBJ1-2; TRBD1 might be the D (6 bases). This sequence originates from a woman aged 18-29 years in good health. Input material: blood. The CDR3 DNA reads as TGTGCCATCAGAGAAACAGGGTGGAATGGCTACACCTTC. Its translation is CAIRETGWNGYTF.